These 21 T cell receptor beta chains originate from one sample sequenced in a study of CD8 T cells in ankylosing spondylitis. Each CDR3 protein gets one entry after TCRdb re-called the 5' RACE reads with MiXCR. The sample consists of a few hundred thousand distinct CDR3 sequences, 15% to 20% of them appearing once. Sequenced input: blood, either unsorted or a sorted T cell fraction (not recorded which). The receptors were sampled from a male donor with ankylosing spondylitis or in good health (not recorded which).

This clonotype was detected a few times. The chain links TRBV9 to TRBJ2-4; tentatively, D is TRBD2 (6 bases). The CDR3 consists of 13 residues. Germline lookup yields CDR1 SGDLS and CDR2 YYNGEE. Trimming took off 3 bases at V and 8 bases at J, with 12 bases between the two ends. The CDR3 loop is CASSEEGRDIQYF. The CDR3 nucleotides read TGTGCCAGCAGCGAGGAGGGCCGGGACATTCAGTACTTC.

This clonotype was observed at least ten times. The rearrangement joins TRBV25-1 to TRBJ1-1; D perhaps matches TRBD1 (6 bases). The V gene lost 7 bases and the J gene lost 4 bases, with 13 bases spanning the gap. The length of the CDR3 is 13 residues. Germline V lookup: CDR1 MGHDK, CDR2 SYGVNS. This CDR3 reads CASTNEGGTEAFF. The CDR3 DNA follows: TGTGCCAGCACCAACGAGGGGGGCACTGAAGCTTTCTTT.

V is TRBV12-3 or TRBV12-4 and J is TRBJ2-7, with TRBD2 matching 9 bases. Trimming cost V 2 bases and J 2 bases; bases outside gene matches: 4. The CDR3 consists of 15 residues. CDR3: CASSLIGLAPYEQYF. The CDR3 coding sequence is TGTGCCAGCAGTTTAATAGGACTAGCGCCCTACGAGCAGTACTTC.

The chain recombines TRBV3-1 with TRBJ2-2, with D unclear. CDR3 length: 14 amino acids. In germline, CDR1 is LGHDT, CDR2 YNNKEL (reference sequence). V was clipped by 8 bases and J by 5 bases, with 15 bases between them. CDR3 sequence reads: CASSTTHQTGELFF. DNA for the CDR3: TGTGCCAGCTCCACGACCCATCAGACCGGGGAGCTGTTTTTT.

The chain has TRBV6-1 and TRBJ2-5; 10 bases are a match to TRBD2. Trimming removed 2 bases from V and 6 bases from J; junction bases left unmatched: 9. From germline, CDR1 is MNHNS and CDR2 SASEGT. CDR3 length: 16 amino acids. The CDR3 loop is CASSEFPSGGVKTQYF. DNA for the CDR3: TGTGCCAGCAGTGAATTCCCTAGCGGGGGCGTGAAGACCCAGTACTTC.

Worth noting for this clonotype: One end of the junction is discordant with germline, which a read error may explain. This chain links TRBV4-2 with TRBJ2-2; 7 bases agree with TRBD2. This CDR3 contains 18 residues. Germline V gene lookup returns CDR1 LGHNA and CDR2 YNFKEQ. CDR3 loop: CANSQEILPSGYTGELFF. Here the CDR3 DNA reads TGTGCCAACAGCCAAGAAATCCTCCCTAGCGGATACACCGGGGAGCTGTTTTTT.

There are a few counts of this clonotype. The rearrangement joins TRBV5-1 to TRBJ1-2; TRBD1 is a possible D gene (6 bases). CDR1 and CDR2 (germline): SGHRS, YFSETQ. V was clipped by 4 bases and J by 2 bases, with 12 bases between them. CDR3 size: 14 residues. CDR3 DNA: TGCGCCAGCAGCCCCGTCCAGGGGAACTATGGCTACACCTTC. Its protein product is CASSPVQGNYGYTF.

This chain connects TRBV4-1 to TRBJ2-7; the match to TRBD1 covers 8 bases. Losses at the gene ends were 4 bases for V and 0 bases for J; bases not matched to a gene: 8. The germline V gene has CDR1 MGHRA and CDR2 YSYEKL. This CDR3 has 16 amino acids. As DNA, the CDR3 is TGCGCCAGCAGCCCCTGGACAGGGAAAAGCTCCTACGAGCAGTACTTC. It yields the protein CASSPWTGKSSYEQYF.

This clonotype was counted a few times. This chain uses TRBV18 with TRBJ1-1; D call uncertain. Between the trimmed V and J ends, which lost 2 bases and 1 base, there was a span of 29 bases. Germline loops: CDR1 KGHSH, CDR2 LQKENI. This CDR3 has 21 residues. CDR3 sequence: CASSPNPSREPPRGWNTEAFF. The CDR3 coding sequence is TGTGCCAGCTCACCAAATCCTAGTCGGGAGCCCCCGCGGGGTTGGAACACTGAAGCTTTCTTT.

This clonotype came up many times. The chain links TRBV12-3 or TRBV12-4 to TRBJ2-1, with TRBD1 identical over 8 bases. J lost 3 bases, V lost 6 bases, and 1 base had no gene match. This CDR3 has 13 residues. CDR3 residues: CASRGQGYNEQFF. CDR3 DNA: TGTGCCAGCAGAGGACAGGGCTACAATGAGCAGTTCTTC.

The chain joins TRBV27 to TRBJ2-3; 7 nucleotides match TRBD2. The V gene end was trimmed by 3 bases and the J gene end by 2 bases; junction bases not matched to a gene: 5. This CDR3 contains 15 residues. Germline values: CDR1 MNHEY, CDR2 SMNVEV (reference sequence). The CDR3 here is CASSFLADHTDTQYF. CDR3 nucleotide sequence: TGTGCCAGCAGTTTCCTAGCGGATCACACAGATACGCAGTATTTT.

The gene calls are TRBV18 and TRBJ1-2, with a tentative D call TRBD1 (5 bases). The CDR3 consists of 12 residues. CDR1 KGHSH and CDR2 LQKENI come from the germline V gene. V shed 3 bases and J shed 3 bases, with 5 bases lying between them. The CDR3 coding sequence is TGTGCCAGCTCACCGGGGGACTATGGCTACACCTTC. It specifies CASSPGDYGYTF.

This clonotype was counted many times. The chain joins TRBV6-5 to TRBJ2-7, with D hard to call. Germline-derived CDR1 and CDR2 are MNHEY and SVGAGI. Trimming shortened V by 2 bases and J by 1 base, and 18 bases separated the two germline ends. This CDR3 contains 17 residues. CDR3 sequence reads: CASSYTSRPTESYEQYF. CDR3 coding DNA: TGTGCCAGCAGTTACACCAGCAGACCGACCGAATCCTACGAGCAGTACTTC.

This clonotype was seen a handful of times. The V gene is TRBV4-3, the J gene TRBJ2-7, with D maybe TRBD1 (7 bases). Germline CDR1 and CDR2: LGHNA and YSLEER. This CDR3 has 15 residues. Trimming pared 0 bases from V and 3 bases from J, leaving 12 bases between. The CDR3 DNA is TGCGCCAGCAGCCAAGACAGGGGGGACTTCTACGAGCAGTACTTC. Its protein is CASSQDRGDFYEQYF.

This clonotype has only a few counts. The chain is built from TRBV12-3 or TRBV12-4 and TRBJ1-4; D possibly corresponds to TRBD1 (5 bases). Trimming removed 5 bases at V and 8 bases at J, with 15 bases between. The CDR3 covers 14 residues. CDR3 DNA: TGTGCCAGCAGTCCAGGGTGGGGACTAGAAAAACTGTTTTTT. As protein: CASSPGWGLEKLFF.

The CDR3 is CASSVAGQGYNEQFF. The CDR3 region has the DNA TGTGCCAGCAGCGTAGCGGGACAGGGCTACAATGAGCAGTTCTTC. The chain combines TRBV9 with TRBJ2-1; the match to TRBD1 covers 9 bases. Germline V lookup: CDR1 SGDLS, CDR2 YYNGEE. The CDR3 spans 15 residues. V was clipped by 0 bases and J by 3 bases; unmatched bases: 1.

The chain has TRBV6-2 or TRBV6-3 and TRBJ2-7; no definite D call. The germline V gene encodes CDR1 MNHEY and CDR2 SVGEGT. CDR3 length: 13 amino acids. Trimming removed 6 bases at V and 0 bases at J, with 9 bases between. CDR3 sequence: CASREDGSYEQYF. CDR3 DNA sequence: TGTGCCAGCAGAGAGGACGGCTCCTACGAGCAGTACTTC.

The chain recombines TRBV12-3 or TRBV12-4 with TRBJ2-3, with 14 bases matching TRBD2. J lost 2 bases, V lost 10 bases, and 8 bases had no gene match. This CDR3 is built from 16 residues. The CDR3 nucleotides are TGTGCCATCCAGGGACTAGCGGGGGACAACACAGATACGCAGTATTTT. This translates into CAIQGLAGDNTDTQYF.

At least ten counts were recorded for this clonotype. The genes are TRBV7-9 and TRBJ2-3; 7 bases are a match to TRBD1. The CDR3 runs to 15 residues. With 11 bases clipped from V and 7 bases from J, the junction kept 18 bases outside the gene matches. Germline V lookup: CDR1 SEHNR, CDR2 FQNEAQ (reference sequence). The CDR3 DNA sequence: TGTGCCGGAACTAATGACAGGGCCGTGGCGAATACGCAGTATTTT. This sequence encodes CAGTNDRAVANTQYF.

The genes are TRBV20-1 and TRBJ2-1, with TRBD2 identical over 15 bases. Germline V gene data show CDR1 as DFQATT and CDR2 as SNEGSKA (reference sequence). J lost 9 bases, V lost 5 bases, and 8 bases had no gene match. This CDR3 has 15 amino acids. In DNA form, the CDR3 reads TGCAGTGCTGAGGCCGGGACTAGCGGGAGGTCTGAGCAGTTCTTC. Its translation is CSAEAGTSGRSEQFF.

In its sample, this clonotype was seen a few times. The CDR3 protein is CASSYSEQGPNEQFF. For the CDR3, the DNA is TGTGCCAGCAGTTACTCAGAACAGGGTCCCAATGAGCAGTTCTTC. The chain joins TRBV6-2 or TRBV6-3 to TRBJ2-1; TRBD1 might be the D (6 bases). This CDR3 is 15 amino acids long. Germline lookup yields CDR1 MNHEY and CDR2 SVGEGT. V lost 0 bases to trimming and J lost 6 bases, with 12 bases between them.